The clone carrying this TCR beta chain turned up a few times. Its antigen is unknown. The CDR3 is 13 residues long. J lost 1 base, V lost 8 bases, and 6 bases had no gene match. Germline CDR1 is GTSNPN and CDR2 is SVGIG (reference sequence). This entry belongs to a study of identical twins. Study observations and caveats: The study found that models underestimated out-of-frame TCR alpha sharing in monozygotic twins. There were fewer insertions in abundant cord blood beta clonotypes, but memory repertoires showed no such pattern.

TCRdb recomputed calls from the 5' RACE reads with MiXCR, one row per CDR3 protein. This sample yields 250,000 to 350,000 distinct CDR3 sequences, of which just under 9.5% are seen a single time; about 7.1% belongs to the top ten. This sample was shared with a second study, whose subject was yellow fever vaccine responses in identical twins.

This sequence joins TRBV30 and TRBJ2-7; 9 nucleotides agree with TRBD1. Input material: CD8+ T cells sorted from blood. The receptor comes from a young woman in good health. The CDR3 DNA reads TGTGCCCTAGGGACAGGGCTTTCCTACGAGCAGTACTTC. This encodes CALGTGLSYEQYF.